The present TCR beta chain was sequenced within a study of control samples from healthy donors and cancer patients. Assay used: immunoSEQ multiplex PCR; TCRdb lists only in-frame clones, some missing. The table includes some 200,000 clones, 90% to 95% detected once. This clone has just one count. Material for sequencing was blood. This clonotype originated in a woman aged 25-40 years in good health.

The CDR3 region is CASSSPYEQYF. The CDR3 nucleotides are TGTGCCAGCTCTAGCCCCTACGAGCAGTACTTC. This sequence joins TRBV12-3 or TRBV12-4 and TRBJ2-7, with D tentatively TRBD2 (5 bases). This CDR3 has 11 residues. V was cut by 8 bases and J by 2 bases, with 7 bases left in between.